The present entry profiles one T cell receptor (beta chain) with its context. The antigen remains undetermined. The data belong to a study of beta chain features in type 1 diabetes. Study conclusions and caveats: These data did not resolve whether HLA type affects TCRB rearrangement. Type 1 diabetes patients showed a moderate but significant shortening of TCRB CDR3s in all four CD4+ subsets.

Germline trimming cut 5 bases from V and 3 bases from J; bases unmatched to any gene: 6. CDR1 is SGHAT and CDR2 is FQDESV in the germline V gene (reference sequence). CDR3 length: 15 residues. Expressed TCRB transcripts were sequenced, since all the RNA that had been isolated was reverse transcribed. The repertoire was sequenced with immunoSEQ multiplex PCR; TCRdb's copy has only in-frame clones and lacks some. The table lists some 44,000 clones, about 51% of them singletons. Sorting of CD4+ naive, central memory, regulatory and stem cell-like memory cells was performed via CD45RO/CCR7/CD25/CD127/CD95/CD27.

Source material: Tregs from blood. This clonotype originated in a woman aged 18-29 years in good health. The rearrangement joins TRBV11-1 to TRBJ2-1, with 8 bases fitting TRBD2. The CDR3 loop is CASSPRTSYYNEQFF. The CDR3 DNA is TGTGCCAGCAGCCCCCGGACTAGCTACTACAATGAGCAGTTCTTC.